This is a list of T cell receptor beta chains from one sample in a study of T cell clonotyping in hematopoietic cell transplantation. Only in-frame clones appear in the TCRdb table, and some are missing; sequencing was by immunoSEQ multiplex PCR. The sample records 15,000 or so clones, about two thirds being singletons. The sequenced sample was PBMCs, obtained 30 days after allogeneic stem cell transplant. These receptors all stem from a male patient aged 50 to 59 who had an allogeneic stem cell transplant from an unrelated donor, so T cells may come from the graft donor. Some clones in this sample may be carry-over from other donors' samples. Both conserved end residues are part of each CDR3. A D gene is named only where the DNA matches it firmly. Only some rows state a clone size, as once, few, many or a class for expanded clones.

D | size | J | V | CDR3 | DNA
- | once | TRBJ2-5 | TRBV30 | CAWSVGGTGGGETQYF | TGTGCCTGGAGTGTAGGGGGGACCGGGGGTGGGGAGACCCAGTACTTC
- | - | TRBJ1-5 | TRBV6-1 | CASSEPYVQPQHF | TGTGCCAGCAGTGAACCGTACGTCCAGCCCCAGCATTTT
- | - | TRBJ2-7 | TRBV4-1 | CASSQQDTIGHEQYF | TGCGCCAGCAGCCAACAGGACACCATAGGCCACGAGCAGTACTTC
TRBD1 | - | TRBJ1-2 | TRBV6-1 | CASSDLGTGLGYGYTF | TGTGCCAGCAGTGATCTGGGGACAGGCCTCGGCTATGGCTACACCTTC
TRBD1 | - | TRBJ2-2 | TRBV7-2 | CASSQRTGDTGELFF | TGTGCCAGCAGCCAACGGACAGGCGACACCGGGGAGCTGTTTTTT
TRBD1 | few | TRBJ1-2 | TRBV28 | CAIPTGGGGYTF | TGTGCCATACCAACAGGGGGCGGTGGCTACACCTTC
- | - | TRBJ1-1 | TRBV6-5 | CASSYSAGRTEAFF | TGTGCCAGCAGTTACTCGGCAGGGAGAACTGAAGCTTTCTTT
- | once | TRBJ1-5 | TRBV29-1 | CSVAQGQSDQPQHF | TGCAGCGTTGCTCAGGGGCAAAGCGATCAGCCCCAGCATTTT
- | once | TRBJ2-7 | TRBV5-6 | CASSPGRSYEQYF | TGTGCCAGCAGCCCCGGACGGAGCTACGAGCAGTACTTC
TRBD1 | once | TRBJ1-1 | TRBV6-5 | CASRTGGYTEAFF | TGTGCCAGCAGGACAGGGGGATACACTGAAGCTTTCTTT
- | few | TRBJ2-1 | TRBV30 | CAWRIIGDEQFF | TGTGCCTGGAGGATTATAGGGGATGAGCAGTTCTTC
TRBD1 | - | TRBJ1-2 | TRBV9 | CASSLTGEYGYTF | TGTGCCAGCAGCCTTACAGGGGAGTATGGCTACACCTTC
- | - | TRBJ1-6 | TRBV10-3 | CAISGGHTSNSPLHF | TGTGCCATCAGTGGAGGACACACGAGTAATTCACCCCTCCACTTT
- | - | TRBJ1-2 | TRBV30 | CASLMESLRHYGYTF | TGTGCCTCACTTATGGAGTCACTGCGACACTATGGCTACACCTTC
- | - | TRBJ1-2 | TRBV13 | CASSSTPVGQEGYTF | TGTGCCAGCAGCTCGACCCCAGTAGGGCAGGAGGGCTACACCTTC
- | few | TRBJ1-1 | TRBV29-1 | CSARTDMNTEAFF | TGCAGCGCACGGACGGACATGAACACTGAAGCTTTCTTT
- | - | TRBJ2-6 | TRBV19 | CASSKSASGANVLTF | TGTGCCAGTAGTAAATCAGCCTCTGGGGCCAACGTCCTGACTTTC
- | - | TRBJ1-2 | TRBV5-8 | CASSLRATDYGYTF | TGTGCCAGCAGCCTGCGAGCCACGGACTATGGCTACACCTTC
- | - | TRBJ2-5 | TRBV19 | CASSSGGRGWETQYF | TGTGCCAGTAGTAGTGGAGGCAGGGGCTGGGAGACCCAGTACTTC
- | - | TRBJ2-6 | TRBV4-2 | CASSQDPGNLNVLTF | TGTGCCAGCAGCCAGGACCCAGGGAACCTCAACGTCCTGACTTTC
TRBD1 | - | TRBJ1-1 | TRBV7-2 | CASSLDRGRAEAFF | TGTGCCAGCAGCCTAGACAGGGGAAGGGCTGAAGCTTTCTTT
- | - | TRBJ1-6 | TRBV30 | CAWSGSYNSPLHF | TGTGCCTGGAGTGGCAGCTATAATTCACCCCTCCACTTT
- | - | TRBJ2-1 | TRBV29-1 | CSVEDRAEPREQFF | TGCAGCGTTGAAGATCGGGCAGAACCTCGGGAGCAGTTCTTC
TRBD2 | - | TRBJ2-7 | TRBV11-2 | CASSPLVSGDHEQYF | TGTGCCAGCAGCCCCCTGGTTAGCGGGGACCACGAGCAGTACTTC
TRBD2 | - | TRBJ2-7 | TRBV28 | CASSPTSGSYEQYF | TGTGCCAGCAGCCCTACTAGCGGTTCCTACGAGCAGTACTTC
TRBD1 | - | TRBJ2-7 | TRBV30 | CARKGQASYEQYF | TGTGCCCGCAAGGGACAGGCCTCCTACGAGCAGTACTTC
- | - | TRBJ2-7 | TRBV30 | CAWGKSYEQYF | TGTGCCTGGGGAAAATCCTACGAGCAGTACTTC
TRBD2 | - | TRBJ2-7 | TRBV28 | CASSTSGSLRKQYF | TGTGCCAGCAGCACTAGCGGGAGTTTGAGGAAGCAGTACTTC
- | - | TRBJ2-1 | TRBV4-3 | CASSQLRGGYNEQFF | TGCGCCAGCAGCCAACTGAGAGGGGGATACAATGAGCAGTTCTTC
- | few | TRBJ1-2 | TRBV19 | CASSIGSRVTNGYTF | TGTGCCAGTAGTATAGGATCCAGGGTTACGAATGGCTACACCTTC
TRBD2 | - | TRBJ2-7 | TRBV20-1 | CSGVLAAEQYF | TGCAGTGGGGTTCTAGCGGCTGAGCAGTACTTC
- | once | TRBJ2-7 | TRBV7-2 | CASSLAGKTYEQYF | TGTGCCAGCAGCTTAGCGGGAAAAACCTACGAGCAGTACTTC
- | - | TRBJ1-1 | TRBV28 | CASISWAVNTEAFF | TGTGCCAGCATCTCATGGGCAGTGAACACTGAAGCTTTCTTT
- | few | TRBJ1-1 | TRBV27 | CASSSGAEAFF | TGTGCCAGCAGTTCAGGGGCTGAAGCTTTCTTT
- | - | TRBJ2-2 | TRBV27 | CASSFSPDTGGLFF | TGTGCCAGCAGTTTTAGCCCCGACACCGGGGGGCTGTTTTTT
- | - | TRBJ1-2 | TRBV30 | CAWTGGNYGYTF | TGTGCCTGGACAGGAGGGAACTATGGCTACACCTTC
TRBD1 | - | TRBJ2-5 | TRBV6-1 | CASTVGQGQETQYF | TGTGCCAGCACAGTGGGACAGGGACAAGAGACCCAGTACTTC
TRBD1 | - | TRBJ1-1 | TRBV7-9 | CASSRGQVGTEAFF | TGTGCCAGCAGCCGGGGACAGGTGGGGACTGAAGCTTTCTTT
TRBD2 | - | TRBJ2-7 | TRBV5-6 | CASGKSGSSYEQYF | TGTGCCAGCGGGAAGAGCGGGAGCTCCTACGAGCAGTACTTC
- | - | TRBJ2-7 | TRBV19 | CASSLGRAGEQYF | TGTGCCAGTAGTCTAGGCAGGGCCGGCGAGCAGTACTTC
TRBD2 | - | TRBJ2-7 | TRBV7-2 | CASSLISGSTYEQYF | TGTGCCAGCAGCCTAATTAGCGGGAGCACCTACGAGCAGTACTTC
- | - | TRBJ1-1 | TRBV14 | CASSQGYTEAFF | TGTGCCAGCAGCCAAGGGTACACTGAAGCTTTCTTT
TRBD1 | - | TRBJ2-7 | TRBV25-1 | CASSGERGQVSYEQYF | TGTGCCAGCAGTGGAGAAAGGGGGCAGGTTTCCTACGAGCAGTACTTC